The entry below gives a single TCR beta chain sequence along with its context. The data were taken from a study of blood T cell repertoires in COVID-19. Across the whole study: Spain, Italy and the United States supplied samples that represented acute and convalescent COVID-19. PBMCs, B-cell-depleted T cells, or T cells were the source of the cDNA or gDNA that made up the material.

Original processing notes: From reference gene primer amplification, estimates of nucleated cell counts were derived. TCRdb's table, derived via immunoSEQ multiplex PCR, lists solely in-frame clones and lacks some. V and J calls and clone size are given by that table; D and trimming were obtained from the DNA. The table lists about 70,000 clones, around 85% of them singletons. The clonotype originates from a human donor in a cohort sampled during active COVID-19. The specimen sequenced was peripheral blood.

The CDR3 DNA sequence: TGTGCCATCAGTGTAGGGGGCACAGATACGCAGTATTTT. This gives the protein CAISVGGTDTQYF. V gene TRBV10-3 combines with J gene TRBJ2-3; D possibly corresponds to TRBD1 (5 bases). Deletions cut 4 bases from V and 1 base from J, with 6 bases between. This CDR3 is built from 13 residues. Germline CDR1 reads ENHRY; CDR2 reads SYGVKD.